The clone carrying this TCR beta chain was observed at least ten times. These data originate in a study of T cells after yellow fever vaccination. Whole-study results and caveats: Relatively few clonotypes were ones that appeared in both CD4 and CD8 compartments. Clones that expanded after primary vaccination mostly reappeared after the booster (less than 98% CD4, 88% CD8).

The CDR3 is made up of 14 amino acids. With 5 bases removed from V and 2 bases from J, the gap between germline ends came to 11 bases. TCRdb ran MiXCR on the 5' RACE reads and lists one entry per CDR3 protein. The sample has approximately 85,000 distinct CDR3 sequences, 13% seen once. This rearrangement joins TRBV12-3 or TRBV12-4 to TRBJ2-3; D is unclear. This TCR was sampled from a man aged 18 to 30 who received the YFV17D yellow fever vaccine. The specimen was CD8+ T cells not binding an NS4B(214-222) dextramer, sorted from PBMCs, collected more than 20 days after the first yellow fever vaccination. The CDR3 nucleotides read TGTGCCAGCAGTCTCCTCCGACCCACAGATACGCAGTATTTT. This codes for CASSLLRPTDTQYF.